This record concerns one TCR beta chain sequence. Antigen: not known. These data belong to a study of T cell responses to AZD1222 COVID-19 vaccine. Points from the study as a whole: Only a handful of AZD1222 recipients were seropositive at baseline. Donors were largely white British and mainly female; clonal diversity was possibly underestimated. Unmutated regions of variants are reportedly targeted by nearly half of spike-specific TCRs. CD4 TCRs covered the whole spike, strongest at regions 160-218 and 743-854.

Data came from immunoSEQ multiplex PCR; TCRdb stores just in-frame clones and leaves some out. The table records 200,000 to 250,000 clones, around 94% of them present only once. The sequence was collected from an adult who received the MenACWY meningococcal vaccine as a control. Sequenced material: peripheral blood, taken 28 days after the second dose of the MenACWY control vaccine.

This chain's CDR3 is CASSEGGANQETQYF. The CDR3 nucleotides are TGTGCCAGCAGTGAGGGTGGGGCGAATCAAGAGACCCAGTACTTC. V gene TRBV2 combines with J gene TRBJ2-5, with D possibly being TRBD1 (5 bases). The CDR3 has 15 amino acids. Trimming removed 3 bases at V and 2 bases at J, with 13 bases between. CDR1 and CDR2 (germline): SNHLY, FYNNEI.